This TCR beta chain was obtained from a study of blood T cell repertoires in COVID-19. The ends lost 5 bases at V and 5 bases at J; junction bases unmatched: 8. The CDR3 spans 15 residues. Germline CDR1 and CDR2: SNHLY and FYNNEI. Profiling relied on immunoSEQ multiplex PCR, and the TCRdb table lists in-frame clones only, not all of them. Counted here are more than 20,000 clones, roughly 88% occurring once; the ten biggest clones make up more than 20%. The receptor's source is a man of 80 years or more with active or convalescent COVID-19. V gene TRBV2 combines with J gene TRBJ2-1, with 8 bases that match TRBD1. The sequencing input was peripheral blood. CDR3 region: CASSYDRGSHNEQFF. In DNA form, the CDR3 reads TGTGCCAGCAGTTATGACAGGGGTAGCCACAATGAGCAGTTCTTC.